The 8 T cell receptor beta chains given below trace back to one sample, sequenced in a study of neoadjuvant anti-PD-1 for oral cavity cancer. Method: immunoSEQ multiplex PCR; TCRdb's copy keeps in-frame clones and lacks some. The repertoire consists of tens of thousands of clones, with around 80% occurring once and the leading ten covering approximately 3%. The sample consisted of PBMCs, taken before nivolumab (anti-PD-1) treatment. These receptors all stem from a person aged 35 to 85 with oral cavity squamous cell carcinoma.

This sequence joins TRBV29-1 and TRBJ2-6; D gene ambiguous. The ends were cut back, 7 bases at V and 1 base at J, with 8 bases in the middle. This CDR3 contains 13 residues. The germline V gene has CDR1 SQVTM and CDR2 ANQGSEA. CDR3 sequence (DNA): TGCAGCGCAAAGGCGTCTGGGGCCAACGTCCTGACTTTC. As protein: CSAKASGANVLTF.

This clone was seen once. The chain employs TRBV15 and TRBJ1-2, with TRBD1 as a possible D gene (5 bases). V was cut by 0 bases and J by 3 bases, with 8 bases left in between. Germline values: CDR1 LNHNV, CDR2 YYDKDF (reference sequence). The CDR3 length is 14 residues. For the CDR3, the DNA is TGTGCCACCAGCAGAGAAGGAGGGGACTATGGCTACACCTTC. It specifies CATSREGGDYGYTF.

V and J are TRBV27 and TRBJ2-6, with D possibly TRBD1 on 5 matching bases. Germline CDR1 and CDR2: MNHEY and SMNVEV (reference sequence). The CDR3 is made up of 13 amino acids. V gave up 6 bases and J gave up 7 bases, with 10 bases separating them. CDR3 protein: CASSPDSANVLTF. The CDR3 coding sequence is TGTGCCAGCAGCCCCGACAGTGCCAACGTCCTGACTTTC.

The V gene is TRBV30, the J gene TRBJ1-2; TRBD1 aligns across 9 bases. V lost 2 bases, J lost 8 bases, and 12 bases stayed unmatched. Germline assignment: CDR1 GTSNPN and CDR2 SVGIG (reference sequence). This CDR3 contains 15 residues. The CDR3 sequence is CAWSIGGQGGLGYTF. CDR3 DNA sequence: TGTGCCTGGAGTATAGGGGGACAGGGAGGTCTCGGCTACACCTTC.

The V call is TRBV19, the J call TRBJ1-3; a weak D match, TRBD1 (5 bases). The CDR3 runs 16 residues. The germline V gene has CDR1 LNHDA and CDR2 SQIVND (reference sequence). The V end lost 1 base, the J end lost 0 bases, and 10 bases lay between the germline ends. For the CDR3, the DNA is TGTGCCAGTAGTATAGGTAGGGACTTCTCTGGAAACACCATATATTTT. This codes for CASSIGRDFSGNTIYF.

The chain employs TRBV18 and TRBJ1-1; unclear D gene. Germline V gene sequence: CDR1 KGHSH, CDR2 LQKENI. V was clipped by 2 bases and J by 5 bases, with 6 bases between them. There are 12 residues in the CDR3. The CDR3 DNA reads as TGTGCCAGCTCACCATTGCAAACTGAAGCTTTCTTT. As protein: CASSPLQTEAFF.

The gene calls are TRBV10-2 and TRBJ1-5; TRBD1 matches at 7 bases. The V segment lost 5 bases and the J segment 2 bases; nucleotides outside the gene matches: 3. The germline gives CDR1 WSHSY, CDR2 SAAADI. This CDR3 contains 14 residues. The CDR3 spells CASSRDRGNQPQHF. CDR3 bases: TGCGCCAGCAGTAGGGACAGAGGCAATCAGCCCCAGCATTTT.

J is TRBJ2-7 and V is TRBV4-1, with D unresolved. The V gene's germline CDR1 is MGHRA and CDR2 YSYEKL. V lost 0 bases to trimming and J lost 9 bases, with 12 bases between them. This CDR3 region has 13 residues. CDR3 sequence (DNA): TGCGCCAGCAGCCAAGAGATAACCCGCTGGCAGTACTTC. It codes for CASSQEITRWQYF.